This T cell receptor gamma chain was identified in a study of gamma delta lymphoproliferative disorders and STAT genes. In the study overall: Each gamma-chain library started from at least 50 ng of genomic DNA, using the LymphoTrack Dx TCRG Assay.

In this sample, this clone is medium-sized (0.01 to 0.1%). Its target is not known. Study-level points and caveats: Nearly all major patient gamma and delta clonotypes were public. Gamma repertoires grouped patients separately from controls; delta repertoires showed no separation.

The receptor sequences were amplified from genomic DNA of peripheral blood mononuclear cells. TCRdb used CATT to re-call clones from the multiplex PCR reads. This table has 5,000 or so gamma-chain clones, approximately 8% appearing once. J lost 12 bases, V lost 6 bases, and 7 bases had no gene match. From germline, CDR1 is EGSNGY and CDR2 YDSYNSKV. This CDR3 comprises 11 residues. Sequencing was performed on blood. The clonotype originates from a human donor in good health. V usage is TRGV2 and J usage is TRGJP2. In the absence of a J gene in TCRdb, the DNA was matched to germline to assign it here. The CDR3 DNA reads TGTGCCACCTGGTTCGGTAGGATCAAGACGTTT. Translated, it gives CATWFGRIKTF.